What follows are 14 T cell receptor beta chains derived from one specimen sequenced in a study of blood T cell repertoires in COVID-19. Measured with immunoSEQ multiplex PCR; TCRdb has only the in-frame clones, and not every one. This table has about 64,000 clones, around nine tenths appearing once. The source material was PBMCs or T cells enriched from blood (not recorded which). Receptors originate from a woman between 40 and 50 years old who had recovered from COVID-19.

The CDR3 region has the DNA TGTGCCAGCTCACCACCCTACGGGGCGAACACCGGGGAGCTGTTTTTT. The encoded protein is CASSPPYGANTGELFF. This sequence joins TRBV18 and TRBJ2-2; possible D gene TRBD2, 5 bases. Trimming took 0 bases from V and 0 from J, leaving 8 bases between them. CDR1 and CDR2 from the germline V gene are KGHSH and LQKENI. The CDR3 has 16 residues.

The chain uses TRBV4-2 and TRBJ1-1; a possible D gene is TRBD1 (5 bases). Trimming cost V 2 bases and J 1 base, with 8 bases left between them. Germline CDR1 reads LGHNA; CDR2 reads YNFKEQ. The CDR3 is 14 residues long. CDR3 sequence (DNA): TGTGCCAGCAGCCAACGAACAGGGAACACTGAAGCTTTCTTT. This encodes CASSQRTGNTEAFF.

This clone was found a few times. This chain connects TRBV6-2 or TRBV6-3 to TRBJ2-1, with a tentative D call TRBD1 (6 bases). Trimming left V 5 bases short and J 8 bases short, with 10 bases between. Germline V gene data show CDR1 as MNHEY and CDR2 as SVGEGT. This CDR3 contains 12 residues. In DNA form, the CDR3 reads TGTGCCAGCAGTCCGGACAGACATGAGCAGTTCTTC. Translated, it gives CASSPDRHEQFF.

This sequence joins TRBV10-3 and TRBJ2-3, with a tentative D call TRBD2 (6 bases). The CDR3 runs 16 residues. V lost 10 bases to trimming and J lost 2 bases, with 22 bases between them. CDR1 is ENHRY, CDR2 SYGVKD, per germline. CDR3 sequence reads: CATHPVLGGLTDTQYF. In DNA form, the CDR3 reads TGTGCCACCCACCCGGTGTTGGGGGGACTCACAGATACGCAGTATTTT.

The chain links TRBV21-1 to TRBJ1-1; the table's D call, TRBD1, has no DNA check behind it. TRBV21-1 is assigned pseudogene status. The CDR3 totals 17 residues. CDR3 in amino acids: CASSRGQGARSNTEAFF. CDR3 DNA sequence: TGTGCCAGCAGCAGGGGACAGGGGGCCAGATCGAACACTGAAGCTTTCTTT.

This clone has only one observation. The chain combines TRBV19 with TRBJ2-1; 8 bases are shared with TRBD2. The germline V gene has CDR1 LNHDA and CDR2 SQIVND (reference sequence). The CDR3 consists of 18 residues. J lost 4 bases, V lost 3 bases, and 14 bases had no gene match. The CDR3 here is CASSMTDREAGVYNEQFF. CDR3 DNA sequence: TGTGCCAGTAGTATGACGGACCGGGAAGCGGGGGTATACAATGAGCAGTTCTTC. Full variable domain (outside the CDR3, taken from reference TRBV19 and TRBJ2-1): DGGITQSPKYLFRKEGQNVTLSCEQNLNHDAMYWYRQDPGQGLRLIYYSQIVNDFQKGDIAEGYSVSREKKESFPLTVTSAQKNPTAFYLCASSMTDREAGVYNEQFFGPGTRLTVL.

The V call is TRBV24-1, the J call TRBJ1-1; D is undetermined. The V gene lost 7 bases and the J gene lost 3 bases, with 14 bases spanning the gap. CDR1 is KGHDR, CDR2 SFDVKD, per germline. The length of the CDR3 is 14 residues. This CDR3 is CATSSPDRDTEAFF. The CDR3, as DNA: TGTGCCACCAGCTCACCTGACCGGGACACTGAAGCTTTCTTT.

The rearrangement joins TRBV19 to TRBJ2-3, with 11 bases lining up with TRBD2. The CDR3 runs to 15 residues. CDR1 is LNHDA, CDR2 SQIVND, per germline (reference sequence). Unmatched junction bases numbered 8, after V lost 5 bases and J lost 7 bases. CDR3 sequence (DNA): TGTGCCAGTAGTCCTAGCGGGGGGCAAGAAAATACGCAGTATTTT. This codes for CASSPSGGQENTQYF.

CDR3: CSAPDSNEQFF. The CDR3 coding sequence is TGCAGTGCCCCGGACTCCAATGAGCAGTTCTTC. V is TRBV20-1 and J is TRBJ2-1; D is possibly TRBD2 (5 bases). Trimming took 6 bases from V and 6 from J, leaving 9 bases between them. The germline V gene encodes CDR1 DFQATT and CDR2 SNEGSKA (reference sequence). The CDR3 has 11 amino acids.

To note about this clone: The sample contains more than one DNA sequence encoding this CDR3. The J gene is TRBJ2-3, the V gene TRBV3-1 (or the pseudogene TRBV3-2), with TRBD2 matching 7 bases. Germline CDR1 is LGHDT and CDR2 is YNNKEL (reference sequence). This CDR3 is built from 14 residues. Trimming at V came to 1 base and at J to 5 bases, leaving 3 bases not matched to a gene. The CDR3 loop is CASSQGLALDTQYF. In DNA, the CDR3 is TGTGCCAGCAGCCAAGGACTAGCTCTAGATACGCAGTATTTT.

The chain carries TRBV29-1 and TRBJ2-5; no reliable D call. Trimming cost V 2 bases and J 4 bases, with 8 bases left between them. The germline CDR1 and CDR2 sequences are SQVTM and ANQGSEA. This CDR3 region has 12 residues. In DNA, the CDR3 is TGCAGCGTTGAAAAACCGGTAGAGACCCAGTACTTC. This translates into CSVEKPVETQYF.

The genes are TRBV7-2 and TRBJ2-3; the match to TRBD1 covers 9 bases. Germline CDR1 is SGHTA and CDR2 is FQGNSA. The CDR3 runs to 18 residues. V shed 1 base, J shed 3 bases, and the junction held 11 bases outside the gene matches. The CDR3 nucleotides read TGTGCCAGCAGCTTAGAGAAACAGGGGGCAGGGTTTACAGATACGCAGTATTTT. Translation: CASSLEKQGAGFTDTQYF.

As DNA, the CDR3 is TGTGCCAGCAGCTTAACCCCTAGCGGGGGGGAGACCCAGTACTTC. Its translation is CASSLTPSGGETQYF. The rearrangement links TRBV7-3 to TRBJ2-5; 11 bases fit TRBD2. The germline CDR1 and CDR2 sequences are SGHTA and FQGTGA. This CDR3 has 15 amino acids. The V gene end was trimmed by 0 bases and the J gene end by 5 bases; junction bases not matched to a gene: 2.

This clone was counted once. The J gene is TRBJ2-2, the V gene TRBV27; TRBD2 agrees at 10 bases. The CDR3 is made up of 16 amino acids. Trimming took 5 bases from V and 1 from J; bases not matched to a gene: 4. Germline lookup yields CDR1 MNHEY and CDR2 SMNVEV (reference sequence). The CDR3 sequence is CASSPWTSGNTGELFF. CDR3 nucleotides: TGTGCCAGCAGTCCCTGGACTAGCGGGAACACCGGGGAGCTGTTTTTT.